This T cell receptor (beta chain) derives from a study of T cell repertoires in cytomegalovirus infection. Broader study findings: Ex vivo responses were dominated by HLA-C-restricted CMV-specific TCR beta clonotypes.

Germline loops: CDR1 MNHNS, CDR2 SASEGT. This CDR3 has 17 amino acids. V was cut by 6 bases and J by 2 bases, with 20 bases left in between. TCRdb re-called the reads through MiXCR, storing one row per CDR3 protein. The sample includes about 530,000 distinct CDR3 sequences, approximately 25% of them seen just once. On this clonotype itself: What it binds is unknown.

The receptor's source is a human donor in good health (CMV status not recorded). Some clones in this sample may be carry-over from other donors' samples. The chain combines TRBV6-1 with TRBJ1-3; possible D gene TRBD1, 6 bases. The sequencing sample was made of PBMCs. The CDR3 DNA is TGTGCCAGCAGATGGTCGGGGTCCGGGGGCCCTGGAAACACCATATATTTT. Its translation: CASRWSGSGGPGNTIYF.